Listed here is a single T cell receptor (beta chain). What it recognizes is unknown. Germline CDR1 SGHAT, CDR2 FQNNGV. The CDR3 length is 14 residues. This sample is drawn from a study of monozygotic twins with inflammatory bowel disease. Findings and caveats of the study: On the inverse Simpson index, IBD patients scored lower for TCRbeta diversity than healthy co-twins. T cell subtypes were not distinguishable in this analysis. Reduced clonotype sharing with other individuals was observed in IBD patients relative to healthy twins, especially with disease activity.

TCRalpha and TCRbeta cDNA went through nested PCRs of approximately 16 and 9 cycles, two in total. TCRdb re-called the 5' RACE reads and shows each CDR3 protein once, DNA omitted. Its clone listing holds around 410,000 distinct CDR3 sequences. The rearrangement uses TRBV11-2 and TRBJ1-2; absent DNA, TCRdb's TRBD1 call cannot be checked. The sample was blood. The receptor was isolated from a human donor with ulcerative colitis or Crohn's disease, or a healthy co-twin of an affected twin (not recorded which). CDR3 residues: CASSLVPGQGQVSF. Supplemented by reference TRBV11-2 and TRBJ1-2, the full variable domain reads EAGVAQSPRYKIIEKRQSVAFWCNPISGHATLYWYQQILGQGPKLLIQFQNNGVVDDSQLPKDRFSAERLKGVDSTLKIQPAKLEDSAVYLCASSLVPGQGQVSFGSGTRLTVV.